These T cell receptor beta chains were read from a single sample in a study of technical replicates of blood from a few donors. Only in-frame clones appear in the TCRdb table, and some are missing; sequencing was by immunoSEQ multiplex PCR. Of 85,000 to 100,000 clones detected, about 94% appear once; the ten largest clones hold 0.2% to 0.25%. Material: T cells isolated from PBMCs. The source of these receptors is a human donor in good health. The CDR3 runs from the conserved cysteine through the conserved F or W. The D gene is left open where the match is weak. Not every row has a clone size; where given, it reads once, few, many or a size class.

TGTGCCAGCAGGTTGGCAGAACCTAACTATGGCTACACCTTC	CASRLAEPNYGYTF	TRBJ1-2	TRBV7-9	.	.
TGTGCCAGCAAACTCCAGGGCCTGCATGCGAATGGCTACACCTTC	CASKLQGLHANGYTF	TRBJ1-2	TRBV2	.	.
TGTGCCAGCAGCAAAGGGGATCTTTCCGGGACAGGGGGCGCATGTGACTATGGCTACACCTTC	CASSKGDLSGTGGACDYGYTF	TRBJ1-2	TRBV21-1	.	.
TGTGCCAGCAGTTTCGGATTTGCGGGAGGGCTCGAGACCCAGTACTTC	CASSFGFAGGLETQYF	TRBJ2-5	TRBV28	TRBD2	.
TGTGCCAGCAGTTTTCAAGGGGGGGTAGAGCAGCCCCAGCATTTT	CASSFQGGVEQPQHF	TRBJ1-5	TRBV7-6	.	.
TGTGCCAGCTCATTTTTTGAGATAGCGGGTAATGAGCAGTTCTTC	CASSFFEIAGNEQFF	TRBJ2-1	TRBV18	TRBD2	.
TGTGCCAGCAGCTCCCCGGGACAGGAGCTTTTGGGCTACACCTTC	CASSSPGQELLGYTF	TRBJ1-2	TRBV4-2	TRBD1	.
TGTGCCAGTACCCATGGGACAGGGGGTGCCTATGGCTACACCTTC	CASTHGTGGAYGYTF	TRBJ1-2	TRBV19	TRBD1	.
TGTGCCTGGAGTGTAAGGGGACAGTCCTACGAGCAGTACTTC	CAWSVRGQSYEQYF	TRBJ2-7	TRBV30	TRBD1	once
TGTGCCAGCGGACCTAACAGGGGCAACACTGAAGCTTTCTTT	CASGPNRGNTEAFF	TRBJ1-1	TRBV6-5	TRBD1	.
TGTGCCACCAGCAGAGATTCAGGCGTGGAGACCCAGTACTTC	CATSRDSGVETQYF	TRBJ2-5	TRBV15	.	.
TGTGCAAGTCGCTTAGCCGACAGGGACTACGAGCAGTACTTC	CASRLADRDYEQYF	TRBJ2-7	TRBV12-2	.	.
TGTGCCAGTAGTTCCAGGGGGTCGACTGAAGCTTTCTTT	CASSSRGSTEAFF	TRBJ1-1	TRBV19	TRBD1	.
TGTGCCAGCAGCCAAGGAAGACGGGATAGCGTGGAGACCCAGTACTTC	CASSQGRRDSVETQYF	TRBJ2-5	TRBV14	.	.
TGTGCCATCAGTGCGAAGGAGGGTGATGGCTACACCTTC	CAISAKEGDGYTF	TRBJ1-2	TRBV10-3	.	few
TGTGCCAGCAGTTTCCCAGGGCGTCAGCCCCAGCATTTT	CASSFPGRQPQHF	TRBJ1-5	TRBV28	.	.
TGTGCCAGCTCACCACCCGGGGATTACGAGCAGTACTTC	CASSPPGDYEQYF	TRBJ2-7	TRBV18	.	.
TGTGCCAGCAGTCCCGGGGGGGCGTACACCGGGGAGCTGTTTTTT	CASSPGGAYTGELFF	TRBJ2-2	TRBV7-9	TRBD2	once
TGTGCCAGTAGTATAATAGGCAGTGGAGAGTACGAGCAGTACTTC	CASSIIGSGEYEQYF	TRBJ2-7	TRBV19	.	.
TGTGCCAGCAGTGGGCCTATCACTGACACCATATATTTT	CASSGPITDTIYF	TRBJ1-3	TRBV6-5	.	.
TGCGCCAGTGGGACAGGGGGCTATGGAAACTATGGCTACACCTTC	CASGTGGYGNYGYTF	TRBJ1-2	TRBV5-1	TRBD1	.
TGTGCCAGCAGCCGTTCTCGGGACAGTACCTACGAGCAGTACTTC	CASSRSRDSTYEQYF	TRBJ2-7	TRBV11-2	TRBD1	.
TGTGCCAGCAGCTCTCAAGACATAATCGAGCAGTACTTC	CASSSQDIIEQYF	TRBJ2-7	TRBV5-4	.	.
TGTGCCAGCAGTCAGCGAGACCTGGCCTACGAGCAGTACTTC	CASSQRDLAYEQYF	TRBJ2-7	TRBV6-5	.	.
TGTGCCAGTAGTATACGCAGTTCTCAAGAGACCCAGTACTTC	CASSIRSSQETQYF	TRBJ2-5	TRBV19	.	.
TGTGCCAGTACCCCCGAGACAGGGGGTCGCGGCTACACCTTC	CASTPETGGRGYTF	TRBJ1-2	TRBV2	TRBD1	.
TGTGCCAGCAGTTTATCGTGGGTAGCGGCGGACAATGAGCAGTTCTTC	CASSLSWVAADNEQFF	TRBJ2-1	TRBV27	.	.
TGTGCCAGCAGCTTGGAATCGGGAGGTCGCTACAATGAGCAGTTCTTC	CASSLESGGRYNEQFF	TRBJ2-1	TRBV5-4	TRBD2	.
TGTGCCAGCAGTGATAGGGTCGGAGGTCTTGAGCAGTTCTTC	CASSDRVGGLEQFF	TRBJ2-1	TRBV2	.	.
TGTGCCAGCAGTTCCCGTTTTGGGTTAGCGGGGGAGACCCAGTACTTC	CASSSRFGLAGETQYF	TRBJ2-5	TRBV27	TRBD2	.
TGTGCCACGACAGCAACCGCTGGATCTAACTATGGCTACACCTTC	CATTATAGSNYGYTF	TRBJ1-2	TRBV7-9	.	once
TGTGCCAGCAGCTTATTCCCGGATGGGGCGAACACTGAAGCTTTCTTT	CASSLFPDGANTEAFF	TRBJ1-1	TRBV7-7	.	few
TGTGCCAGCAGCTTAGCGGTTGTGGGGACAGAGAATCAGCCCCAGCATTTT	CASSLAVVGTENQPQHF	TRBJ1-5	TRBV7-8	TRBD1	.
TGTGCCAGCAGCATGGGGGGAAAACCCCTCCACTTT	CASSMGGKPLHF	TRBJ1-6	TRBV6-5	.	.
TGCGCCAGCAGCCAAGCTCTAGCCCTGAAAAGGGACAGGGGGCTCAATGAGCAGTTCTTC	CASSQALALKRDRGLNEQFF	TRBJ2-1	TRBV4-1	TRBD1	.